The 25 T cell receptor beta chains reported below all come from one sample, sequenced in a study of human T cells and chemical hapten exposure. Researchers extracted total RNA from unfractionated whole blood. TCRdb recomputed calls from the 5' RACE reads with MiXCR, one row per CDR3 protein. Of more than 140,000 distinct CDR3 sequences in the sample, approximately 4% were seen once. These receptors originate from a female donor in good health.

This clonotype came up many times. In DNA form, the CDR3 reads TGTGCCAGCAGCCTATCTGCGACAGGGGGGTATGGCTACACCTTC. It is translated as CASSLSATGGYGYTF. V is TRBV2 and J is TRBJ1-2; 9 nucleotides agree with TRBD1. The CDR3 contains 15 residues. V was clipped by 6 bases and J by 5 bases; unmatched bases: 10. CDR1 and CDR2 from the germline V gene are SNHLY and FYNNEI.

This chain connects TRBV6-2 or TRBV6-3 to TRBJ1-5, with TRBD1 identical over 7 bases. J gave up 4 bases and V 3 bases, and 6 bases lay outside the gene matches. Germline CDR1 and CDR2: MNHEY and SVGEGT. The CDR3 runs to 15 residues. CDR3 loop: CASSYSRGPNQPQHF. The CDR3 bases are TGTGCCAGCAGTTATAGTAGGGGGCCGAATCAGCCCCAGCATTTT.

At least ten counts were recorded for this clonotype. The CDR3 loop reads CASSLISGRRSGNTIYF. The CDR3 bases are TGTGCCAGCAGCTTGATTTCCGGACGACGCTCTGGAAACACCATATATTTT. The V gene is TRBV5-4, the J gene TRBJ1-3; D not certain. Germline lookup yields CDR1 SGHNT and CDR2 YYREEE (reference sequence). V was trimmed by 1 base and J by 0 bases, leaving 14 bases between them. CDR3 length: 17 amino acids.

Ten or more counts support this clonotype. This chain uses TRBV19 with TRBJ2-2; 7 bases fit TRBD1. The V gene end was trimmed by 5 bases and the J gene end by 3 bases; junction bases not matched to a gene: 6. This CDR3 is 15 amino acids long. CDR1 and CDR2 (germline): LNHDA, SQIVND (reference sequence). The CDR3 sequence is CASSPGDSHTGELFF. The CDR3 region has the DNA TGTGCCAGTAGTCCTGGGGACAGCCACACCGGGGAGCTGTTTTTT.

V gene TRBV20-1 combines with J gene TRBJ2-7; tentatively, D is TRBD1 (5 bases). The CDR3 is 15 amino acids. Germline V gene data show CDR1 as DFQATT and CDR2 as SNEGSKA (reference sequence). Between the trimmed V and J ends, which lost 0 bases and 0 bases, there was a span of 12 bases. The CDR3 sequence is CSARDPQGFSYEQYF. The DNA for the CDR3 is TGCAGTGCTAGAGATCCGCAGGGATTCTCCTACGAGCAGTACTTC.

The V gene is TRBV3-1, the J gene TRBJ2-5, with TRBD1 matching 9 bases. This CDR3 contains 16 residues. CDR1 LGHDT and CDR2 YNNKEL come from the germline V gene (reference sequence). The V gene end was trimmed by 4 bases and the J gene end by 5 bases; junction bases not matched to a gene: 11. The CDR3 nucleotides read TGTGCCAGCAGCCCACGATCAAACAGGGGGCCCGAGACCCAGTACTTC. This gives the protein CASSPRSNRGPETQYF.

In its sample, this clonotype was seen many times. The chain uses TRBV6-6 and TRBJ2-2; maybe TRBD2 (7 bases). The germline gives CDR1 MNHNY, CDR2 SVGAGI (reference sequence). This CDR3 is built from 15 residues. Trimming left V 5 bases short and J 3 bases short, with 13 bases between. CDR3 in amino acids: CASSAGGADTGELFF. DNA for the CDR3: TGTGCCAGCAGTGCTGGGGGGGCCGACACCGGGGAGCTGTTTTTT.

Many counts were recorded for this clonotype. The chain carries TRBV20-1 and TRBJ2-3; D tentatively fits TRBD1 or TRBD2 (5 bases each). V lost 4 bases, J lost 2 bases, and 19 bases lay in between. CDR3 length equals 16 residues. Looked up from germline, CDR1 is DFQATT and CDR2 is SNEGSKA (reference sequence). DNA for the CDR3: TGCAGTGCTACTCCTTTCGAGGGGACCTTCACAGATACGCAGTATTTT. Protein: CSATPFEGTFTDTQYF.

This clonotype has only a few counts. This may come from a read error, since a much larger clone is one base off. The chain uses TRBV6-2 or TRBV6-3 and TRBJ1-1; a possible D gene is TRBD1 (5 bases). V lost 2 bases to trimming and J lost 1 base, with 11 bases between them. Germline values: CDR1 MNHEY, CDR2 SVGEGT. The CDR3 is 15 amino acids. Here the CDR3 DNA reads TGTGCCAGCAGTTACACAGGCAGCCGGAACACTGAAGCTTTCTTT. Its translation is CASSYTGSRNTEAFF.

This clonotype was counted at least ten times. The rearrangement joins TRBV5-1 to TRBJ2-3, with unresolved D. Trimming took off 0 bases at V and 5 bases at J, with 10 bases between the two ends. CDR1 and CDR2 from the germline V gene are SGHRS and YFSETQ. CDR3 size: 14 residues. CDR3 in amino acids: CASSLANTLDTQYF. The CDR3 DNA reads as TGCGCCAGCAGCTTGGCTAACACGCTAGATACGCAGTATTTT.

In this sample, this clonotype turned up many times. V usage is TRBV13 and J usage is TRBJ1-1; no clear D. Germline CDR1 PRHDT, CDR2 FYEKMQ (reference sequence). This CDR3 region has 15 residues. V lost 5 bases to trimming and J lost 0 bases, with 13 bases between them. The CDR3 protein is CASSPRVPLNTEAFF. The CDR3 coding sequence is TGTGCCAGCAGCCCGAGGGTCCCCTTGAACACTGAAGCTTTCTTT.

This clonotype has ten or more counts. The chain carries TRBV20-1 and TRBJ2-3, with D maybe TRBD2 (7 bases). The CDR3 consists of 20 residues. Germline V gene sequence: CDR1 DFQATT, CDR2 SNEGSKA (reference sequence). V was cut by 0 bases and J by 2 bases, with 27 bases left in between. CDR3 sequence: CSARDWGGLLPAYHTDTQYF. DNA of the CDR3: TGCAGTGCTAGAGATTGGGGGGGCCTTCTTCCCGCTTACCACACAGATACGCAGTATTTT.

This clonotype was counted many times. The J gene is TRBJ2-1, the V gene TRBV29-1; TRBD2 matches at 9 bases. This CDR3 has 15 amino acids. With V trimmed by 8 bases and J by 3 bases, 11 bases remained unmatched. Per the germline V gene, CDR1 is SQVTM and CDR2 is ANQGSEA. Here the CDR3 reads CSTEGGGDFYNEQFF. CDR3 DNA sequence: TGCAGCACGGAGGGCGGGGGGGATTTCTACAATGAGCAGTTCTTC.

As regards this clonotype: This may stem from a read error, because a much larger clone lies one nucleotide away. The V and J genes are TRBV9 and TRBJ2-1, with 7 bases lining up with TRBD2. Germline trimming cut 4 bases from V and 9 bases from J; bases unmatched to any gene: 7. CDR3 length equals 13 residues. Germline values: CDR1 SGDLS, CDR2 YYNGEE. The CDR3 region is CASSLSRGVEQFF. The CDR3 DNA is TGTGCCAGCAGCCTGAGTCGGGGGGTTGAGCAGTTCTTC.

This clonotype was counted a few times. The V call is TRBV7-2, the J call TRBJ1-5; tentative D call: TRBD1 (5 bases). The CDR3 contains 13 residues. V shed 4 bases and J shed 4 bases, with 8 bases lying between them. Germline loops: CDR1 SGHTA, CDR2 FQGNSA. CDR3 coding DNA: TGTGCCAGCAGCTGGGGGGGGAATCAGCCCCAGCATTTT. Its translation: CASSWGGNQPQHF. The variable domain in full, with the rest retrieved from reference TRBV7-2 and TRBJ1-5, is GAGVSQSPSNKVTEKGKDVELRCDPISGHTALYWYRQSLGQGLEFLIYFQGNSAPDKSGLPSDRFSAERTGGSVSTLTIQRTQQEDSAVYLCASSWGGNQPQHFGDGTRLSIL.

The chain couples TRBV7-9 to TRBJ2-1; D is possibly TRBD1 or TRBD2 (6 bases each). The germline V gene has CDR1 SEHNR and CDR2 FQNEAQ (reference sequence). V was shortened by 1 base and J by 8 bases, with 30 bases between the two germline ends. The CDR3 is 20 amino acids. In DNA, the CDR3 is TGTGCCAGCAGCTTAGGTCTACTAGGGAGGTCAACGGGGGCAGTCCATGAGCAGTTCTTC. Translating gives CASSLGLLGRSTGAVHEQFF.

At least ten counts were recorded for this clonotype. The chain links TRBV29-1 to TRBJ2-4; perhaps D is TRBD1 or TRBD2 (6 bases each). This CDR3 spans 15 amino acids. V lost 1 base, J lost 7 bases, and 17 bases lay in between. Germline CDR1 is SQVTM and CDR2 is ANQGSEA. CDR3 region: CSVEALWGAGNIQYF. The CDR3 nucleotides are TGCAGCGTTGAAGCCCTGTGGGGGGCCGGTAACATTCAGTACTTC. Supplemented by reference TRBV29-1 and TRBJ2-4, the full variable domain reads SAVISQKPSRDICQRGTSLTIQCQVDSQVTMMFWYRQQPGQSLTLIATANQGSEATYESGFVIDKFPISRPNLTFSTLTVSNMSPEDSSIYLCSVEALWGAGNIQYFGAGTRLSVL.

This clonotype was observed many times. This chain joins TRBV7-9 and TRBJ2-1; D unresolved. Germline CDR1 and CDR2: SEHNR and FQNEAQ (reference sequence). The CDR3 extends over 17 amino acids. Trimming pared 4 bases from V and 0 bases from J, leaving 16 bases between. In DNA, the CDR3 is TGTGCCAGCAGCTCACGCCGGACGCTTAACTCCTACAATGAGCAGTTCTTC. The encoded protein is CASSSRRTLNSYNEQFF.

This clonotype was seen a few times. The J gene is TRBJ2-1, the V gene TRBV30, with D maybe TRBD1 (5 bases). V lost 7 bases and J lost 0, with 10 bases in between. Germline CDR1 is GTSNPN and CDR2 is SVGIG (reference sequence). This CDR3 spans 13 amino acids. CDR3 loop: CALDSSSYNEQFF. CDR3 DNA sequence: TGTGCCTTAGACAGTAGCTCCTACAATGAGCAGTTCTTC.

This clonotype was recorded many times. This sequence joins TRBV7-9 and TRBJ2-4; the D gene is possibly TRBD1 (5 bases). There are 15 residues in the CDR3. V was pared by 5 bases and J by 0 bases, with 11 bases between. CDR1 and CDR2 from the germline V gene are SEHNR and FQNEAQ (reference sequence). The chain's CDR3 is CASSDKGLAKNIQYF. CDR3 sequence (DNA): TGTGCCAGCAGCGACAAGGGGCTAGCCAAAAACATTCAGTACTTC.

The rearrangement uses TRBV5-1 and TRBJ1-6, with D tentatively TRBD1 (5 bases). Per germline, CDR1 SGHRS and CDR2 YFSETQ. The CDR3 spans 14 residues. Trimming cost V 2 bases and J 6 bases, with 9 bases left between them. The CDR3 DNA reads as TGCGCCAGCAGCTTCGGGACCTCTAATTCACCCCTCCACTTT. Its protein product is CASSFGTSNSPLHF.

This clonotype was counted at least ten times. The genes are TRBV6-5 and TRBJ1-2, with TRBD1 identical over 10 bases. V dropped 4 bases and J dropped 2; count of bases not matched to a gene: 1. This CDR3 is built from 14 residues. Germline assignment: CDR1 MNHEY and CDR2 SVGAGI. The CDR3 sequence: CASSSGQGNYGYTF. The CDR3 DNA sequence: TGTGCCAGCAGTTCGGGACAGGGGAACTATGGCTACACCTTC.

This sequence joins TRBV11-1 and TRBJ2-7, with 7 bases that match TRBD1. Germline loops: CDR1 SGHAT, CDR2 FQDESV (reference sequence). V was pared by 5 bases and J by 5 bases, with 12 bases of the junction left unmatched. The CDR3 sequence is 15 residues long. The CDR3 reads CASSPSRGGSDEQYF. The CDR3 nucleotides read TGTGCCAGCAGCCCCTCAAGAGGGGGCAGTGACGAGCAGTACTTC.

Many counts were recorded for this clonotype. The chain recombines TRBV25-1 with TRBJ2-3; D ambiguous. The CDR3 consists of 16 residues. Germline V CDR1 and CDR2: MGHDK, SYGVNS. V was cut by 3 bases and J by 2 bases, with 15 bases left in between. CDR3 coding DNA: TGTGCCAGCAGTGATATGCACAGCCTTTACACAGATACGCAGTATTTT. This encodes CASSDMHSLYTDTQYF.

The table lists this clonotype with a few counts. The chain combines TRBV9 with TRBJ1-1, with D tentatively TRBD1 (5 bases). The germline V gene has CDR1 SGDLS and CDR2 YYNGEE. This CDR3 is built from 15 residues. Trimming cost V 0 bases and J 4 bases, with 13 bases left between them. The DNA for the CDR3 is TGTGCCAGCAGCGTAGACGACAGCTTGAGCACTGAAGCTTTCTTT. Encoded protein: CASSVDDSLSTEAFF.